This TCR beta chain emerged from a study of response to subunit inactivated influenza vaccine. In TCRdb, the RT-PCR reads were re-called with MiXCR into one record per CDR3 protein. The table lists about 500,000 distinct CDR3 sequences, 16% of them singletons. This clonotype occurred a few times. Antigen unknown. The V and J ends lost 5 bases and 8 bases, in that order; junction bases with no gene match: 10. This CDR3 spans 13 amino acids. CDR1 DFQATT and CDR2 SNEGSKA come from the germline V gene (reference sequence). Points from the study as a whole: That few new T cells are recruited by each seasonal influenza vaccination was the authors' suggestion.

The sample here was CD4+ T cells sorted from PBMCs, taken roughly 24 months after vaccination. The receptor was derived from a man aged 45-69 years who received an inactivated influenza vaccine. V and J are TRBV20-1 and TRBJ2-3, with TRBD2 matching over 7 bases. DNA of the CDR3: TGCAGTGCTCTACGGGAGGCCGGCGGTACGCAGTATTTT. Amino acid sequence: CSALREAGGTQYF.